What follows are 20 T cell receptor beta chains derived from one specimen sequenced in a study of CXCR3-negative and CXCR3-positive naive CD8 T cells. UMI-labeled TRB cDNA libraries were prepared by 5' RACE. One entry per CDR3 protein, without DNA, is what TCRdb gives after re-calling the 5' RACE reads. In all, the sample yields roughly 86,000 distinct CDR3 sequences. What was sequenced was naive CXCR3- CD8+ T cells from blood. As to subset: CD45RO-CCR7+CD27+CD95- naive CD8+ T cells lacking CXCR3 (TNR3-). The source is a human donor in good health. Some clones in this sample may be carry-over from other donors' samples.

V is TRBV4-2 and J is TRBJ2-3; TCRdb's D call of TRBD2 is untestable without DNA. This CDR3 has 22 residues. Germline V gene lookup returns CDR1 LGHNA and CDR2 YNFKEQ. This CDR3 reads CASSQSSRLWRDSGSPPDTQYF.

The chain has TRBV29-1 and TRBJ2-3; there is no DNA to check the TCRdb D call of TRBD2. The CDR3 has 17 amino acids. Germline V gene data show CDR1 as SQVTM and CDR2 as ANQGSEA. The CDR3 sequence: CSVGAPLAGGPPDTQYF.

The chain couples TRBV5-1 to TRBJ2-2; lacking DNA, the TRBD1 call made by TCRdb goes unchecked. The CDR3 covers 14 residues. Germline V CDR1 and CDR2: SGHRS, YFSETQ. The CDR3: CASSFITGTGELFF.

The chain couples TRBV5-1 to TRBJ2-7; TCRdb's D call, TRBD2, is unchecked because there is no DNA. The CDR3 contains 16 residues. Germline V gene data show CDR1 as SGHRS and CDR2 as YFSETQ. CDR3 loop: CASSLEGGRNRYEQYF.

This rearrangement joins TRBV7-2 to TRBJ2-1; TCRdb calls TRBD1, which cannot be checked without DNA. Germline V gene lookup returns CDR1 SGHTA and CDR2 FQGNSA. CDR3 size: 14 residues. CDR3: CASSLVPGAPKQFF.

V usage is TRBV7-9 and J usage is TRBJ1-1. Germline-derived CDR1 and CDR2 are SEHNR and FQNEAQ (reference sequence). CDR3 size: 12 residues. CDR3 region: CASSLDHTEAFF.

The CDR3: CATGQANSPLHF. This sequence joins TRBV27 and TRBJ1-6; lacking DNA, the TRBD1 call made by TCRdb goes unchecked. The CDR3 runs to 12 residues. Looked up from germline, CDR1 is MNHEY and CDR2 is SMNVEV (reference sequence).

CDR3 sequence: CSVEDGLGQETQYF. V and J are TRBV29-1 and TRBJ2-5; with no DNA, the TCRdb D assignment of TRBD2 cannot be verified. CDR3 length equals 14 residues. From germline, CDR1 is SQVTM and CDR2 ANQGSEA. Based on the CDR3 plus reference TRBV29-1 and TRBJ2-5, the full variable domain is SAVISQKPSRDICQRGTSLTIQCQVDSQVTMMFWYRQQPGQSLTLIATANQGSEATYESGFVIDKFPISRPNLTFSTLTVSNMSPEDSSIYLCSVEDGLGQETQYFGPGTRLLVL.

This rearrangement joins TRBV6-2 or TRBV6-3 to TRBJ1-1; TCRdb gives TRBD1 as the D gene, but with no DNA this cannot be confirmed. Looked up from germline, CDR1 is MNHEY and CDR2 is SVGEGT. There are 11 residues in the CDR3. CDR3: CASSPGRDRDF.

V and J are TRBV28 and TRBJ1-1; TCRdb lists TRBD1, though no DNA is available to test this call. Germline V CDR1 and CDR2: MDHEN, SYDVKM. This CDR3 comprises 16 residues. CDR3 region: CASRTADRPKNPEAFF.

The CDR3: CASSQNLGAVDEQFF. The chain employs TRBV3-1 and TRBJ2-1; TCRdb's D gene call, TRBD2, goes unchecked for lack of DNA. This CDR3 is built from 15 residues. CDR1 LGHDT and CDR2 YNNKEL come from the germline V gene (reference sequence).

V gene TRBV29-1 combines with J gene TRBJ2-2; the D call from TCRdb, TRBD1, cannot be confirmed without DNA. CDR3 length: 16 amino acids. Germline V gene data show CDR1 as SQVTM and CDR2 as ANQGSEA. The CDR3 is CSVEASDRANTGELFF.

V gene TRBV7-9 combines with J gene TRBJ1-2. The CDR3 has 14 residues. Per the germline V gene, CDR1 is SEHNR and CDR2 is FQNEAQ (reference sequence). The CDR3 protein is CASSFDGIAYGYTF.

CDR3 loop: CSARDREGETQYF. The chain uses TRBV20-1 and TRBJ2-5; TCRdb names TRBD1, which stays unverified in the absence of DNA. Germline loops: CDR1 DFQATT, CDR2 SNEGSKA (reference sequence). The CDR3 sequence is 13 residues long.

The chain joins TRBV6-6 to TRBJ1-1. CDR1 is MNHNY, CDR2 SVGAGI, per germline (reference sequence). The CDR3 runs 11 residues. The chain's CDR3 is CASLWNTEAFF.

The chain links TRBV20-1 to TRBJ2-1. The CDR3 length is 15 residues. In germline, CDR1 is DFQATT, CDR2 SNEGSKA (reference sequence). The CDR3 spells CSTSSGSNSYNEQFF.

V is TRBV28 and J is TRBJ2-1. Looked up from germline, CDR1 is MDHEN and CDR2 is SYDVKM. The CDR3 consists of 13 residues. The CDR3 protein is CASSLADLGEQFF.

This chain joins TRBV4-1 and TRBJ1-5. CDR1 MGHRA and CDR2 YSYEKL come from the germline V gene. This CDR3 is 15 amino acids long. This chain's CDR3 is CASSQVRGGDQPQHF.

The chain employs TRBV7-9 and TRBJ1-4; TCRdb gives TRBD1 as the D gene, but with no DNA this cannot be confirmed. The CDR3 is 15 amino acids. The germline V gene encodes CDR1 SEHNR and CDR2 FQNEAQ (reference sequence). The CDR3 sequence: CASSQPQGLDEKLFF.

This rearrangement joins TRBV28 to TRBJ2-1; checking the TCRdb D call of TRBD2 is not possible without DNA. Germline CDR1 is MDHEN and CDR2 is SYDVKM. The CDR3 loop spans 16 amino acids. The CDR3 is CASSFYVSGSGNEQFF.